One T cell receptor beta chain is described in this entry. The antigen remains unidentified. Presence of unique molecular identifiers characterized the TCR beta cDNA libraries. Out of 1 to 10 million T cells, about 460,000 cDNA molecules were generated. TCRdb re-analysed the PCR reads in MiXCR, keeping a single row per CDR3 protein. The data show more than 450,000 distinct CDR3 sequences, with roughly 46% seen just once and over 1.5% held by the top ten. This entry comes from a study of post-analysis software for immune sequencing data. Whole-study findings and limits: By F measure, strong co-clustering occurred among samples prepared in the same batch. About 5 TRBV segments were more frequent in patients than controls; TRBV5-6, TRBV5-1 and TRBV20-1 belonged to this group. The study found significantly lower normalized Chao1 diversity in multiple sclerosis patients than in controls.

Trimming pared 10 bases from V and 4 bases from J, leaving 10 bases between. Germline V gene data show CDR1 as ENHRY and CDR2 as SYGVKD. CDR3 size: 11 residues. The chain recombines TRBV10-3 with TRBJ2-5; weak D call: TRBD2 (6 bases). This clonotype originated in a girl under 18 with multiple sclerosis. Sequenced material: blood. CDR3 nucleotide sequence: TGTGCCAGCCAGGGAGGAGAGACCCAGTACTTC. It codes for CASQGGETQYF.